The sequence of this T cell receptor (beta chain) was determined in a study of radiation and T cells in renal cell carcinoma (dated by TCRdb to the early 2020s). Regarding the study in general: TCR beta sequencing covered around 50 samples in total, comprising approximately 26 tumors and approximately 27 peripheral blood samples. Across all 50 or so samples, several million unique CDR3 nucleotide sequences, encoding 2,658,974 unique CDR3 amino acid sequences, were identified. The last blood draw happened 4 weeks after radiation, timed to coincide with nephrectomy.

The time point label, read with the paper, signifies: blood 4 weeks post-SBRT, at nephrectomy. Taken with the paper, the label for treatment or condition translates to: 15 Gy SBRT to primary tumor, nephrectomy 4 weeks later. The samples were obtained from a clinical trial, where primary renal cell carcinomas were treated with 15 Gy stereotactic body radiation therapy and then removed by nephrectomy 4 weeks afterward. Serial peripheral blood from radiation-treated patients was sampled at baseline, 2 weeks and 4 weeks after SBRT to track tumor-enriched clonotypes. Every patient had renal cell carcinoma of clear cell pathology. Genomic DNA for TCR sequencing was prepared using the QIAamp DNA Blood Mini Kit (Qiagen). The analyses included just those samples that passed every quality control check. What the authors observed across the whole study: In blood, the top tumor clonotypes increased from baseline to 2 weeks after radiation and then shrank by 4 weeks, which suggests a temporary expansion of tumor-resident clones. Because pretreatment tumor biopsies were not available, the baseline intratumoral presence of clonotypes could not be determined. Changes in the blood repertoire were not tracked past 4 weeks after treatment. Because the trial had a single-armed design, the trial could not examine how radiation dose or scheduling affected the TCR repertoire.

Spanning cysteine to phenylalanine, the CDR3 consists of 13 amino acids. Only the CDR3 region is kept as DNA, spanning 39 bases read in frame from base 1. V loses 10 bases, J loses 2 bases, and the germline ends lie 15 bases apart. The germline V gene (reference sequence) supplies CDR1 SGHNT and CDR2 YYREEE. Following the manufacturer's recommendations, the immunoSEQ kit was used to generate TCR beta libraries from genomic DNA. To prepare libraries, a first multiplex PCR with proprietary primers was run, followed by a second PCR that added unique barcodes, and a bead cleanup was done after each round. Each sample batch included a kit-provided positive control reaction and a negative control reaction. The final libraries underwent checking on an Agilent 4200 TapeStation D1000 ScreenTape, volumetric pooling, and quantification by qPCR. Sequencing was performed on an Illumina NextSeq500 using a MidOutput 150-cycle cartridge, with 156 Read1 cycles, 15 Index1 cycles, and the kit custom primers. The pooled library was loaded at 0.75 to 1 pM, and approximately 18% PhiX control was spiked in. The source study handled its data this way. Vendor-processed data were analyzed in R, with a clonotype defined as all T cells sharing the same CDR3 nucleotide sequence. For clone abundance analyses, frequencies were normalized to the 10,000 most abundant clones per sample. Public T cell clones, averaging fewer than five per sample, were removed before analysis. Tumor-enriched and baseline blood-enriched clonotypes were defined by at least a 32-fold difference in abundance between compartments. A beta-binomial differential abundance model was used to identify clonotypes that expanded or contracted between blood time points. The Baroni-Urbani and Buser coefficient was used to measure tumor-blood repertoire similarity, and groups were compared with two-tailed Wilcoxon tests in R. What TCRdb holds here is the immuneACCESS table cut down to in-frame rearrangements. Part of the clones is not present; checked against another copy, under half of the missing clones reflect an unresolved V gene, and the others are unexplained. That table supplies the V and J calls and clone size; D and trimming were determined from the DNA. The sample yields about 43,000 clones; about 82% were counted once. About 30% of the sample goes to the ten largest clones.

About this clone: Its antigen is not yet known. The record has no base qualities; no much larger clone is one base away.

Sample: blood, taken from a patient whose treatment included radiotherapy and nephrectomy. Here the chain combines TRBV5-4 and TRBJ2-5; there is no confident call for the D gene. This clonotype was obtained from an older woman with renal cell carcinoma. For the CDR3, the sequence is CAFSRTEQETQYF. The bases are TGTGCCTTTAGCAGAACGGAACAAGAGACCCAGTACTTC.